The 8 T cell receptor beta chains below come from one sample, sequenced in a study of blood T cells in healthy people across ages. For the second PCR, which ran for about 7 to 11 cycles, a sample-barcoded 5' primer and a J-beta primer mix were used. TCRdb itself ran the 5' RACE reads through MiXCR, one entry per CDR3 protein. The data contain about 1.5 million distinct CDR3 sequences, 40% to 45% of them singletons. The specimen sequenced was blood. Receptor source: a woman aged 18 to 35 in good health.

The V gene is TRBV29-1, the J gene TRBJ2-1; D is possibly TRBD1 (6 bases). CDR1 SQVTM and CDR2 ANQGSEA come from the germline V gene. CDR3 length: 12 amino acids. Trimming removed 4 bases at V and 7 bases at J, with 11 bases between. CDR3 region: CSVGSGVNEQFF. The DNA of the CDR3 is TGCAGCGTTGGGTCAGGGGTTAATGAGCAGTTCTTC.

This clonotype was found once. The chain carries TRBV6-6 and TRBJ1-5; weak D call: TRBD1 (6 bases). This CDR3 region has 16 residues. The germline gives CDR1 MNHNY, CDR2 SVGAGI (reference sequence). V lost 2 bases and J 2 bases, leaving 13 bases between the germline ends. The DNA of the CDR3 is TGTGCCAGCAGTTACCCAGACAGGACCGGCAATCAGCCCCAGCATTTT. Translation gives CASSYPDRTGNQPQHF.

In this sample, this clonotype turned up a few times. The chain employs TRBV2 and TRBJ1-5, with D tentatively TRBD1 (5 bases). The CDR3 has 14 residues. Trimming shortened V by 0 bases and J by 7 bases, and 10 bases separated the two germline ends. Germline loops: CDR1 SNHLY, CDR2 FYNNEI. The CDR3 is CASSEATGRQPQHF. The CDR3 DNA is TGTGCCAGCAGTGAAGCCACGGGGCGGCAGCCCCAGCATTTT.

The genes are TRBV20-1 and TRBJ1-6, with D possibly matching TRBD1 (5 bases). The germline V and J ends were trimmed by 3 bases and 14 bases, with 14 bases remaining between them. Germline-derived CDR1 and CDR2 are DFQATT and SNEGSKA (reference sequence). This CDR3 comprises 12 residues. CDR3 in DNA: TGCAGTGCTAGGGCAGGGCGCTCATCCCTCCACTTT. It codes for CSARAGRSSLHF.

V usage is TRBV20-1 and J usage is TRBJ1-5; possibly TRBD1 for D (6 bases). Trimming shortened V by 3 bases and J by 7 bases, and 13 bases separated the two germline ends. Germline assignment: CDR1 DFQATT and CDR2 SNEGSKA (reference sequence). The CDR3 extends over 13 amino acids. The CDR3, as DNA: TGCAGTGCTAGCGAGGGGGGTGGGCAGCCCCAGCATTTT. This encodes CSASEGGGQPQHF.

This clonotype was seen a few times. V gene TRBV27 combines with J gene TRBJ2-7; no clear D gene. The CDR3 extends over 13 amino acids. V was cut by 5 bases and J by 2 bases, with 10 bases left in between. CDR1 and CDR2 (germline): MNHEY, SMNVEV (reference sequence). This chain's CDR3 is CASSPNIAYEQYF. CDR3 nucleotides: TGTGCCAGCAGTCCAAACATTGCCTACGAGCAGTACTTC.

Worth noting for this clonotype: The junction and the germline gene differ at one end; a read error may be behind it. The V and J genes are TRBV4-3 and TRBJ2-7, with TRBD2 identical over 9 bases. Germline CDR1 is LGHNA and CDR2 is YSLEER. The CDR3 loop spans 14 amino acids. The CDR3 region is CACRPGLAIGEQYF. The CDR3 DNA reads TGCGCCTGCAGACCGGGACTAGCTATAGGCGAGCAGTACTTC.

This clonotype was detected ten times or more. The chain uses TRBV7-2 and TRBJ2-5; D is possibly TRBD2 (6 bases). The germline V gene encodes CDR1 SGHTA and CDR2 FQGNSA. This CDR3 spans 16 amino acids. Trimming stripped 3 bases from V and 1 base from J, with 15 bases between. CDR3 sequence reads: CASSFSGGTFQETQYF. CDR3 coding DNA: TGTGCCAGCAGCTTTTCGGGCGGGACCTTCCAAGAGACCCAGTACTTC. The full variable domain, rest sourced from reference TRBV7-2 and TRBJ2-5, is GAGVSQSPSNKVTEKGKDVELRCDPISGHTALYWYRQSLGQGLEFLIYFQGNSAPDKSGLPSDRFSAERTGGSVSTLTIQRTQQEDSAVYLCASSFSGGTFQETQYFGPGTRLLVL.